This is a list of T cell receptor beta chains from one sample in a study of blood T cell repertoires in COVID-19. Using immunoSEQ multiplex PCR, the repertoire was profiled, and TCRdb retains in-frame clones only, with some absent. The table shows approximately 150,000 clones, with approximately 87% occurring only once. The specimen was peripheral blood. These receptors were taken from a man aged 80 or over with acute or convalescent COVID-19. Both conserved end residues are part of each CDR3. The D gene is left open where the match is weak. Expanded clones are given a class, and other clones once, few, many or no size at all.

clone_size: NA
v_call: TRBV2
j_call: TRBJ2-2
d_call: TRBD2
cdr3_nt: TGTGCCAGCAGTATACTAACTAGCGGGAACACCGGGGAGCTGTTTTTT
cdr3_aa: CASSILTSGNTGELFF

clone_size: NA
v_call: TRBV18
j_call: TRBJ1-1
d_call: TRBD1
cdr3_nt: TGTGCCAGTAACAAAGCTACGGGACAGGGGGTGGCCATGAACACTGAAGCTTTCTTT
cdr3_aa: CASNKATGQGVAMNTEAFF

clone_size: NA
v_call: TRBV28
j_call: TRBJ2-7
d_call: NA
cdr3_nt: TGTGCCAGCAGTTTGTCCAACTACGAGCAGTACTTC
cdr3_aa: CASSLSNYEQYF

clone_size: NA
v_call: TRBV7-8
j_call: TRBJ2-2
d_call: NA
cdr3_nt: TGTGCCAGCAGTAATAGAGGGTCGGCCAATACCGGGGAGCTGTTTTTT
cdr3_aa: CASSNRGSANTGELFF

clone_size: NA
v_call: TRBV19
j_call: TRBJ1-1
d_call: TRBD1
cdr3_nt: TGTGCCAGTACCTCGACAGGGGCAAAGATCGAAGCTTTCTTT
cdr3_aa: CASTSTGAKIEAFF

clone_size: NA
v_call: TRBV7-2
j_call: TRBJ1-5
d_call: NA
cdr3_nt: TGTGCCAGCAGCCGGACACCGGGAGGTCAGCCCCAGCATTTT
cdr3_aa: CASSRTPGGQPQHF

clone_size: once
v_call: TRBV3-1/TRBV3-2
j_call: TRBJ1-5
d_call: NA
cdr3_nt: TGTGCCAGCAGCCAAGGGTATGGACAGAGCAATCAGCCCCAGCATTTT
cdr3_aa: CASSQGYGQSNQPQHF

clone_size: NA
v_call: TRBV2
j_call: TRBJ2-7
d_call: TRBD2
cdr3_nt: TGTGCCAGCCGTGGGGTGACTAGCGGGTACGAGCAGTACTTC
cdr3_aa: CASRGVTSGYEQYF

clone_size: NA
v_call: TRBV7-9
j_call: TRBJ1-4
d_call: NA
cdr3_nt: TGTGCCAGCAGCTTAGCCCCACAGCGGTCTTCTGAAAAACTGTTTTTT
cdr3_aa: CASSLAPQRSSEKLFF

clone_size: NA
v_call: TRBV6-4
j_call: TRBJ2-3
d_call: NA
cdr3_nt: TGTGCCAGCAGCGTTTGGCAGAAACAAATAGATACGCAGTATTTT
cdr3_aa: CASSVWQKQIDTQYF

clone_size: NA
v_call: TRBV9
j_call: TRBJ2-2
d_call: NA
cdr3_nt: TGTGCCAGCAGCGTGGGGAGTCCTACCGGGGAGCTGTTTTTT
cdr3_aa: CASSVGSPTGELFF

clone_size: NA
v_call: TRBV7-6
j_call: TRBJ2-5
d_call: TRBD2
cdr3_nt: TGTGCCAGCAGCTTTAGCGGGAGTAAGACCCAGTACTTC
cdr3_aa: CASSFSGSKTQYF

clone_size: NA
v_call: TRBV5-6
j_call: TRBJ2-5
d_call: NA
cdr3_nt: TGTGCCAGCAGCTTGGTTCAGGGCAGGCAAGAGACCCAGTACTTC
cdr3_aa: CASSLVQGRQETQYF

clone_size: few
v_call: TRBV7-6
j_call: TRBJ2-5
d_call: TRBD2
cdr3_nt: TGTGCCAGCAGCCTCGGGACTAGCGGGACGGGAGTGACCCAGTACTTC
cdr3_aa: CASSLGTSGTGVTQYF

clone_size: NA
v_call: TRBV6-4
j_call: TRBJ2-3
d_call: TRBD2
cdr3_nt: TGTGCCAGCAGTCCAGCGGGAACCACAGATACGCAGTATTTT
cdr3_aa: CASSPAGTTDTQYF

clone_size: few
v_call: TRBV9
j_call: TRBJ1-6
d_call: TRBD1
cdr3_nt: TGTGCCAGCAGCCCCCGGACAGGGGGTGGTTCACCCCTCCACTTT
cdr3_aa: CASSPRTGGGSPLHF